These 11 T cell receptor beta chains were all obtained from the same sample, sequenced in a study of cytomegalovirus exposure and HLA in healthy donors (TCRdb year 2017). Library preparation employed the immunoSEQ multiplex PCR assay. For the multiplex PCR, a mixture combining 60 forward primers for TCR Vbeta segments and 13 reverse primers for TCR Jbeta segments was used. Here the immuneACCESS table is served through TCRdb, limited to in-frame sequences with V and J called. Missing clones are a known gap in these copies; in checked studies unresolved V genes cover under half, and the rest lacks a known reason. For this sample the table gives around 140,000 clones, of which approximately 70% were detected only once. The ten largest clones capture roughly 2% of the sample. The specimen sequenced was PBMCs. These receptors came from a woman aged 60-70 years in good health and CMV-seropositive.

The rearrangement uses TRBV5-6 and TRBJ2-2; 9 nucleotides agree with TRBD1. With 5 bases clipped from V and 0 bases from J, the junction kept 14 bases outside the gene matches. CDR1 SGHDT and CDR2 YYEEEE come from the germline V gene. CDR3 length: 19 amino acids. As DNA, the CDR3 is TGTGCCAGCAGTGAACTTACAGGGGGCTTCCTCGCGAACACCGGGGAGCTGTTTTTT. This codes for CASSELTGGFLANTGELFF. The full variable domain, with the rest looked up from reference TRBV5-6 and TRBJ2-2, is DAGVTQSPTHLIKTRGQQVTLRCSPKSGHDTVSWYQQALGQGPQFIFQYYEEEERQRGNFPDRFSGHQFPNYSSELNVNALLLGDSALYLCASSELTGGFLANTGELFFGEGSRLTVL.

This clone was recorded a few times. V gene TRBV7-3 combines with J gene TRBJ1-5, with D perhaps TRBD1 (5 bases). V lost 3 bases and J 4 bases, leaving 7 bases between the germline ends. The germline V gene encodes CDR1 SGHTA and CDR2 FQGTGA. This CDR3 comprises 13 residues. The CDR3 DNA follows: TGTGCCAGCAGCTTCAGGGTAAATCAGCCCCAGCATTTT. Amino acids: CASSFRVNQPQHF.

The chain carries TRBV19 and TRBJ1-1; no reliable D call. V shed 3 bases and J shed 1 base, with 9 bases lying between them. Germline values: CDR1 LNHDA, CDR2 SQIVND (reference sequence). This CDR3 is 14 amino acids long. CDR3 protein: CASSIGGRNTEAFF. For the CDR3, the DNA is TGTGCCAGTAGTATCGGAGGACGGAACACTGAAGCTTTCTTT.

The chain carries TRBV9 and TRBJ1-1; 12 nucleotides match TRBD1. The CDR3 extends over 14 amino acids. Per the germline V gene, CDR1 is SGDLS and CDR2 is YYNGEE. The V and J ends lost 3 bases and 3 bases, in that order; junction bases with no gene match: 0. CDR3 sequence reads: CASSGDRGHTEAFF. The CDR3 region has the DNA TGTGCCAGCAGCGGGGACAGGGGGCACACTGAAGCTTTCTTT.

The rearrangement uses TRBV7-2 and TRBJ2-1; 9 bases agree with TRBD2. Germline CDR1 SGHTA, CDR2 FQGNSA. V was clipped by 0 bases and J by 7 bases; unmatched bases: 4. The CDR3 loop spans 15 amino acids. The CDR3 protein is CASSLAAGGLNEQFF. CDR3 sequence (DNA): TGTGCCAGCAGCTTAGCCGCGGGAGGGTTGAATGAGCAGTTCTTC.

This clone was found a few times. The rearrangement uses TRBV6-1 and TRBJ2-1, with 10 bases fitting TRBD2. This CDR3 spans 16 amino acids. Germline loops: CDR1 MNHNS, CDR2 SASEGT. V lost 2 bases to trimming and J lost 6 bases; unmatched junction nucleotides: 7. This CDR3 reads CASSERVAGGTNEQFF. The CDR3 DNA sequence: TGTGCCAGCAGTGAACGTGTAGCGGGAGGAACCAATGAGCAGTTCTTC.

This sequence joins TRBV7-9 and TRBJ1-4; 8 nucleotides align to TRBD1. Unmatched junction bases numbered 5, after V lost 4 bases and J lost 13 bases. Germline V gives CDR1 SEHNR, CDR2 FQNEAQ (reference sequence). There are 12 residues in the CDR3. The CDR3 sequence: CASSSLTGALFF. The CDR3 DNA reads as TGTGCCAGCAGCTCCCTGACAGGGGCACTGTTTTTT.

The V and J genes are TRBV5-5 and TRBJ2-7; TRBD1 aligns across 7 bases. The CDR3 length is 15 residues. V shed 3 bases, J shed 2 bases, and the junction held 8 bases outside the gene matches. Germline CDR1 SGHKS, CDR2 YYEKEE (reference sequence). CDR3 residues: CASSSVPGQTYEQYF. CDR3 DNA sequence: TGTGCCAGCAGCTCAGTTCCGGGACAGACCTACGAGCAGTACTTC.

The chain combines TRBV2 with TRBJ1-2; 10 positions match TRBD1. The CDR3 runs to 14 residues. The J segment lost 6 bases and the V segment lost 8 bases, leaving 9 bases of the junction unmatched. Germline CDR1 SNHLY, CDR2 FYNNEI. The CDR3 nucleotides read TGTGCCAGCGTATGGGACAGGGGTGATGATGGCTACACCTTC. It yields the protein CASVWDRGDDGYTF.

Comments on this clone: One end of the junction does not line up with germline, which may come from a read error. The rearrangement links TRBV7-6 to TRBJ2-1; TRBD2 matches at 10 bases. CDR1 and CDR2 (germline): SGHVS, FNYEAQ. This CDR3 comprises 14 residues. CDR3 nucleotides: TGTGCCAGCAGCCTAGCGGGAGTACTAAATGAGCAGTTCTTC. It translates to CASSLAGVLNEQFF.

This clone was observed a handful of times. This chain uses TRBV20-1 with TRBJ2-3; 8 bases fit TRBD2. CDR3 length equals 11 residues. After removal of 5 bases from V and 13 bases from J, the junction contained 8 bases not matched to a gene. Germline loops: CDR1 DFQATT, CDR2 SNEGSKA (reference sequence). As DNA, the CDR3 is TGCAGTGCTGAGAGCGGGACTAGTGAGTATTTT. It yields the protein CSAESGTSEYF.